One and the same sample provided the 21 T cell receptor beta chains below, sequenced in a study of cytomegalovirus exposure and HLA in healthy donors. It was with 60 Vbeta and 13 Jbeta primers that the PCR ran. Clones were read by immunoSEQ multiplex PCR, and TCRdb kept only the in-frame ones, dropping some. This table holds 150,000 to 200,000 clones, around 83% found once. Sequenced input: PBMCs. The receptors here all came from a woman under 30 in good health and CMV-seronegative.

The chain employs TRBV28 and TRBJ2-7; TRBD2 agrees at 7 bases. This CDR3 has 16 residues. The V segment lost 5 bases and the J segment 3 bases; nucleotides outside the gene matches: 13. The V gene's germline CDR1 is MDHEN and CDR2 SYDVKM. The CDR3: CASSGGDLGEYYEQYF. As DNA, the CDR3 is TGTGCCAGCAGTGGGGGGGACCTCGGGGAGTACTACGAGCAGTACTTC. The variable domain in full, completed from reference TRBV28 and TRBJ2-7, reads DVKVTQSSRYLVKRTGEKVFLECVQDMDHENMFWYRQDPGLGLRLIYFSYDVKMKEKGDIPEGYSVSREKKERFSLILESASTNQTSMYLCASSGGDLGEYYEQYFGPGTRLTVT.

The gene calls are TRBV4-1 and TRBJ2-3; tentatively, D is TRBD1 (5 bases). The CDR3 consists of 11 residues. Germline V gene sequence: CDR1 MGHRA, CDR2 YSYEKL. The V and J ends lost 5 bases and 5 bases respectively, with 5 bases between them. The CDR3 DNA is TGCGCCAGCAGCAGGGGAGATACGCAGTATTTT. As protein: CASSRGDTQYF.

This chain uses TRBV9 with TRBJ2-5; D ambiguous. The germline V and J ends were trimmed by 0 bases and 2 bases, with 5 bases remaining between them. The CDR3 runs to 13 residues. CDR1 is SGDLS, CDR2 YYNGEE, per germline. DNA of the CDR3: TGTGCCAGCAGCGTAGGTCAGCAAGAGACCCAGTACTTC. This sequence encodes CASSVGQQETQYF.

This rearrangement joins TRBV7-9 to TRBJ1-1; D gene uncertain. Trimming left V 3 bases short and J 8 bases short, with 7 bases between. Looked up from germline, CDR1 is SEHNR and CDR2 is FQNEAQ (reference sequence). This CDR3 has 11 amino acids. The CDR3 sequence is CASSLATEAFF. The CDR3 DNA is TGTGCCAGCAGCTTGGCGACAGAAGCTTTCTTT.

This chain links TRBV6-5 with TRBJ2-3; D uncertain. The CDR3 sequence is 12 residues long. CDR1 is MNHEY, CDR2 SVGAGI, per germline. The V end lost 4 bases, the J end lost 10 bases, and 12 bases lay between the germline ends. The CDR3 bases are TGTGCCAGCAGTTCCGAGCTTGGTGCGCAGTATTTT. This encodes CASSSELGAQYF.

J is TRBJ1-5 and V is TRBV29-1, with 11 positions matching TRBD1. Germline CDR1 is SQVTM and CDR2 is ANQGSEA. After removal of 7 bases from V and 6 bases from J, the junction contained 8 bases not matched to a gene. This CDR3 has 14 residues. CDR3 nucleotides: TGCAGCGCCCAGGGACAGGGGGTCGGTCAGCCCCAGCATTTT. The encoded protein is CSAQGQGVGQPQHF.

The V and J genes are TRBV9 and TRBJ2-5; perhaps TRBD2 as D (6 bases). This CDR3 is built from 15 residues. Germline loops: CDR1 SGDLS, CDR2 YYNGEE. Trimming removed 6 bases from V and 3 bases from J, with 18 bases in between. The CDR3: CASIPRAGTKETQYF. Here the CDR3 DNA reads TGTGCCAGCATCCCCAGGGCGGGGACGAAAGAGACCCAGTACTTC.

V and J are TRBV5-1 and TRBJ2-3; weak D call: TRBD1 (6 bases). Deletions cut 4 bases from V and 0 bases from J, with 18 bases between. Germline-derived CDR1 and CDR2 are SGHRS and YFSETQ. CDR3 length equals 17 residues. In nucleotides, the CDR3 is TGCGCCAGCAGCGAAGGTCACCCGGGACATAGCACAGATACGCAGTATTTT. Residues: CASSEGHPGHSTDTQYF. The whole variable domain, remainder taken from reference TRBV5-1 and TRBJ2-3, is KAGVTQTPRYLIKTRGQQVTLSCSPISGHRSVSWYQQTPGQGLQFLFEYFSETQRNKGNFPGRFSGRQFSNSRSEMNVSTLELGDSALYLCASSEGHPGHSTDTQYFGPGTRLTVL.

The genes are TRBV19 and TRBJ2-1, with TRBD2 identical over 13 bases. The V gene end was trimmed by 8 bases and the J gene end by 7 bases; junction bases not matched to a gene: 5. CDR3 length: 14 residues. Germline CDR1 LNHDA, CDR2 SQIVND (reference sequence). CDR3 sequence: CASRTSGSRNEQFF. CDR3 bases: TGTGCCAGTCGGACTAGCGGGAGCAGGAATGAGCAGTTCTTC. The whole variable domain, remainder taken from reference TRBV19 and TRBJ2-1, is DGGITQSPKYLFRKEGQNVTLSCEQNLNHDAMYWYRQDPGQGLRLIYYSQIVNDFQKGDIAEGYSVSREKKESFPLTVTSAQKNPTAFYLCASRTSGSRNEQFFGPGTRLTVL.

The chain employs TRBV6-5 and TRBJ2-1; D unclear. Germline values: CDR1 MNHEY, CDR2 SVGAGI. This CDR3 has 13 amino acids. V shed 7 bases and J shed 3 bases, with 10 bases lying between them. The CDR3 nucleotides are TGTGCCAGCAATGGCCGAATCTACAATGAGCAGTTCTTC. Protein product: CASNGRIYNEQFF.

This clone was counted between two and nine times. The chain employs TRBV6-1 and TRBJ1-1; D is perhaps TRBD1 (5 bases). V was cut by 0 bases and J by 3 bases, with 11 bases left in between. Germline-derived CDR1 and CDR2 are MNHNS and SASEGT. CDR3 length: 15 residues. The CDR3 region is CASSEAGGDDTEAFF. DNA of the CDR3: TGTGCCAGCAGTGAAGCGGGGGGTGACGACACTGAAGCTTTCTTT.

In its sample, this clone was seen once. V gene TRBV19 combines with J gene TRBJ2-7, with 10 nucleotides matching TRBD2. The CDR3 contains 15 residues. In germline, CDR1 is LNHDA, CDR2 SQIVND (reference sequence). After removal of 6 bases from V and 1 base from J, the junction contained 6 bases not matched to a gene. The CDR3 DNA follows: TGTGCCAGTAGCCTAGCGGGAGTCGGGTCCTACGAGCAGTACTTC. Translating it yields CASSLAGVGSYEQYF.

This rearrangement joins TRBV6-4 to TRBJ2-3; maybe TRBD1 (7 bases). The CDR3 loop spans 15 amino acids. Trimming removed 5 bases from V and 4 bases from J, with 16 bases in between. Looked up from germline, CDR1 is MRHNA and CDR2 is SNTAGT. CDR3 in amino acids: CASSYEGASADTQYF. Here the CDR3 DNA reads TGTGCCAGCAGTTATGAGGGGGCTAGCGCAGATACGCAGTATTTT.

This clone is a singleton in its sample. V usage is TRBV2 and J usage is TRBJ2-7; the match to TRBD2 covers 13 bases. CDR1 is SNHLY and CDR2 is FYNNEI in the germline V gene. The CDR3 has 16 residues. V dropped 2 bases and J dropped 4; count of bases not matched to a gene: 5. The DNA of the CDR3 is TGTGCCAGCAGTGAACCTCGGACTAGCGGGAGTTACGAGCAGTACTTC. Translation gives CASSEPRTSGSYEQYF.

The CDR3 sequence is CASSPRSGSPYEQYF. CDR3 DNA: TGTGCCAGCTCACCACGGAGCGGGTCACCCTACGAGCAGTACTTC. This sequence joins TRBV18 and TRBJ2-7, with D perhaps matching TRBD2 (6 bases). This CDR3 has 15 residues. Per the germline V gene, CDR1 is KGHSH and CDR2 is LQKENI. V lost 1 base and J 2 bases, leaving 12 bases between the germline ends.

This sequence joins TRBV19 and TRBJ2-7, with 9 bases fitting TRBD1. Germline loops: CDR1 LNHDA, CDR2 SQIVND (reference sequence). The CDR3 consists of 15 residues. V dropped 5 bases and J dropped 1; count of bases not matched to a gene: 6. CDR3 sequence: CASSPGQGMSYEQYF. CDR3 sequence (DNA): TGTGCCAGTAGTCCCGGACAGGGGATGTCCTACGAGCAGTACTTC.

The chain combines TRBV19 with TRBJ1-1, with 7 bases that match TRBD1. The J segment lost 1 base and the V segment lost 6 bases, leaving 5 bases of the junction unmatched. Germline V gene data show CDR1 as LNHDA and CDR2 as SQIVND (reference sequence). This CDR3 spans 14 amino acids. The CDR3 spells CASSPGQRNTEAFF. The CDR3 DNA follows: TGTGCCAGTAGCCCGGGACAGCGGAACACTGAAGCTTTCTTT.

CDR3 sequence reads: CASSVRFRGPNEKLFF. CDR3 coding DNA: TGTGCCAGCAGTGTCAGATTCAGGGGCCCCAATGAAAAACTGTTTTTT. The chain couples TRBV28 to TRBJ1-4; tentative D call: TRBD1 (6 bases). The V and J ends lost 5 bases and 5 bases respectively, with 18 bases between them. Germline assignment: CDR1 MDHEN and CDR2 SYDVKM. The CDR3 consists of 16 residues.

J is TRBJ1-1 and V is TRBV9; D gene unclear. The CDR3 has 15 amino acids. CDR1 SGDLS and CDR2 YYNGEE come from the germline V gene. Trimming cost V 3 bases and J 2 bases, with 14 bases left between them. The CDR3 loop reads CASSAGGKINTEAFF. The CDR3 DNA reads as TGTGCCAGCAGCGCAGGAGGCAAGATAAACACTGAAGCTTTCTTT.

CDR3 nucleotides: TGTGCCAGTAGTATCTGGAACAGGGCCACAGATACGCAGTATTTT. This gives the protein CASSIWNRATDTQYF. The genes are TRBV19 and TRBJ2-3; perhaps TRBD1 as D (6 bases). Germline CDR1 LNHDA, CDR2 SQIVND (reference sequence). CDR3 length: 15 residues. Trimming stripped 3 bases from V and 2 bases from J, with 12 bases between.

This clone was seen a single time. This chain connects TRBV10-1 to TRBJ2-3; 12 bases match TRBD1. Trimming took 9 bases from V and 1 from J; bases not matched to a gene: 5. Germline V lookup: CDR1 WNHNN, CDR2 SYGVQD (reference sequence). The CDR3 extends over 15 amino acids. CDR3 region: CARGTGGGGTDTQYF. The CDR3 DNA is TGCGCCAGAGGGACAGGGGGCGGAGGCACAGATACGCAGTATTTT.